The next 4 T cell receptor beta chains were all read from a single sample in a study of T cells after yellow fever vaccination. TCRdb passed the 5' RACE reads through MiXCR, listing each CDR3 protein once. There are some 560,000 distinct CDR3 sequences in the sample; approximately 16% occur only once, and about 18% lies in the top ten. Source: PBMCs, taken 5 to 6 days after the first yellow fever vaccination. All receptors come from a man between 18 and 35 years old who received the YFV17D yellow fever vaccine.

In its sample, this clonotype was seen a few times. The V and J genes are TRBV25-1 and TRBJ1-4; the match to TRBD1 covers 9 bases. CDR3 length equals 15 residues. In germline, CDR1 is MGHDK, CDR2 SYGVNS. V shed 3 bases, J shed 14 bases, and the junction held 13 bases outside the gene matches. As DNA, the CDR3 is TGTGCCAGCAGTGATTCCGGACAGGGGACAAAAGGGCTGTTTTTT. This encodes CASSDSGQGTKGLFF.

CDR3 residues: CATSDPRASGDTQYF. As DNA, the CDR3 is TGTGCCACCAGTGACCCCCGGGCAAGTGGGGATACGCAGTATTTT. The chain combines TRBV24-1 with TRBJ2-3; D uncertain. V was clipped by 4 bases and J by 6 bases, with 16 bases between them. Germline CDR1 and CDR2: KGHDR and SFDVKD. The CDR3 loop spans 15 amino acids.

This chain connects TRBV27 to TRBJ2-1; D may be TRBD1 or TRBD2 (5 bases each). V was trimmed by 3 bases and J by 1 base, leaving 13 bases between them. The CDR3 loop spans 16 amino acids. The germline gives CDR1 MNHEY, CDR2 SMNVEV (reference sequence). The CDR3 nucleotides read TGTGCCAGCAGTTTTGGGGGTAGCGTTTCCTACAATGAGCAGTTCTTC. Protein product: CASSFGGSVSYNEQFF.

This clonotype has just a few counts. The chain employs TRBV24-1 and TRBJ1-5; 9 nucleotides agree with TRBD1. CDR3 size: 15 residues. V shed 5 bases, J shed 7 bases, and the junction held 8 bases outside the gene matches. CDR1 and CDR2 (germline): KGHDR, SFDVKD. The CDR3 sequence: CATSGAGQGSQPQHF. CDR3 coding DNA: TGTGCCACCAGTGGTGCGGGACAGGGATCCCAGCCCCAGCATTTT.